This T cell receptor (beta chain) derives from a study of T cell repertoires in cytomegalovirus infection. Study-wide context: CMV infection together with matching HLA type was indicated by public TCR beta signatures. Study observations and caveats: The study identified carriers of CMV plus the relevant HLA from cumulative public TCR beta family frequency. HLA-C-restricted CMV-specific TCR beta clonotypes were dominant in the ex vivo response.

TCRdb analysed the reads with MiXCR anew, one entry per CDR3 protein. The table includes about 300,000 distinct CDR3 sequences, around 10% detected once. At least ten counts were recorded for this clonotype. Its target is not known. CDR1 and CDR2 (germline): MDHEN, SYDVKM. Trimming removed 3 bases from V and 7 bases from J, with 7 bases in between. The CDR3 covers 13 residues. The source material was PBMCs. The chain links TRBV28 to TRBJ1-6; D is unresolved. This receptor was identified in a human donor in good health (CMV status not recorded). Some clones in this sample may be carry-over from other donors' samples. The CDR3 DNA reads TGTGCCAGCAGTTTCGGAAACAATTCACCCCTCCACTTT. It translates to CASSFGNNSPLHF.